This passage covers 31 T cell receptor beta chains from one sample sequenced in a study of tumor-infiltrating lymphocytes in primary liver carcinoma. Without any cell sorting, 20-30 mg of bulk tissue yielded co-extracted RNA and DNA. TCR beta cDNA came from approximately 0.55 ug total RNA, primed with a constant-region primer. TCR beta libraries came from three nested multiplex PCR rounds using slightly modified ARM-PCR. For around 9 cycles apiece, the opening two PCR rounds ran with TRBV1-TRBV30 forward primers and a C-beta reverse primer. TCRdb re-called the multiplex PCR reads with MiXCR, one entry per CDR3 protein. The sample yields 25,000 to 35,000 distinct CDR3 sequences, around 80% seen once. The specimen was liver tumor tissue from sampling region 5. As for subset: tumor region T5, tumor centre. Receptors were obtained from a man aged 35 to 55 with primary liver carcinoma and hepatitis B virus infection.

As concerns this clonotype: The CDR3 carries no conserved terminal phenylalanine or tryptophan, so it likely arises from a read error. J is TRBJ1-2 and V is TRBV12-3 or TRBV12-4, with a tentative D call TRBD1 (5 bases). The CDR3 consists of 15 residues. Trimming cost V 1 base and J 4 bases, with 13 bases left between them. The CDR3 region has the DNA TGTGCCAGCAGTTTAGGGGGGGGGTGCGCCTATGGCTACACCTCC. Its protein is CASSLGGGCAYGYTS.

With regard to this clonotype: The junction departs from the called germline gene at one end, perhaps through a read error. The J gene is TRBJ2-2, the V gene TRBV11-1, with 7 bases fitting TRBD1. The CDR3 consists of 15 residues. CDR1 is SGHAT, CDR2 FQDESV, per germline (reference sequence). CDR3 sequence: CTSSSRGSFTEELFF. The CDR3 coding sequence is TGTACCAGCAGTTCCAGGGGGTCCTTCACCGAGGAGCTGTTTTTT.

The chain recombines TRBV6-5 with TRBJ2-7; D call uncertain. Germline CDR1 MNHEY, CDR2 SVGAGI. Trimming shortened V by 6 bases and J by 8 bases, and 11 bases separated the two germline ends. This CDR3 spans 11 amino acids. In DNA form, the CDR3 reads TGTGCCAGCAGGGTCGGATACAAGCAGTACTTC. It codes for CASRVGYKQYF.

This clonotype was observed a single time. This CDR3 fails to terminate in the conserved phenylalanine or tryptophan, so it likely reflects a read error. The DNA is left out, because the CDR3 cannot be placed on it with certainty; the CDR3 is given as TCRdb lists it. The CDR3 loop reads CASRPPLLSNTGELFY. The chain couples TRBV10-2 to TRBJ2-2; TRBD1, the D gene given by the table, was not confirmed from the DNA. The CDR3 totals 16 residues, both ends included. From germline, CDR1 is WSHSY and CDR2 SAAADI.

This clonotype was found once. V and J are TRBV12-5 and TRBJ2-3; D is possibly TRBD1 or TRBD2 (5 bases each). Germline V gene sequence: CDR1 LGHNT, CDR2 FRNRAP. V was pared by 6 bases and J by 11 bases, with 21 bases between. The CDR3 runs 14 residues. CDR3 in amino acids: CASGPAGSTGMQYF. The CDR3 DNA sequence: TGTGCTAGTGGCCCCGCGGGCAGCACAGGTATGCAGTATTTT.

A note on this clonotype: Relative to the germline gene, one junction end is altered; a read error may explain this. This sequence joins TRBV5-4 and TRBJ1-1; TRBD1 agrees at 7 bases. This CDR3 region has 16 residues. Germline V gene lookup returns CDR1 SGHNT and CDR2 YYREEE (reference sequence). The CDR3 reads CASSLGPQGGGTETFF. The CDR3 bases are TGTGCCAGCAGTTTGGGCCCCCAAGGGGGCGGCACTGAAACTTTCTTT.

This rearrangement joins TRBV18 to TRBJ2-1; a weak D match, TRBD2 (5 bases). The CDR3 is 13 amino acids. V lost 6 bases and J lost 5, with 11 bases in between. CDR1 KGHSH and CDR2 LQKENI come from the germline V gene. This chain's CDR3 is CASSQTNDNEQFF. DNA of the CDR3: TGTGCCAGCTCCCAGACTAACGACAATGAGCAGTTCTTC.

Points on this clonotype: A read error may be the cause here, since a much bigger clone is one base away. The gene calls are TRBV2 and TRBJ2-1, with D possibly matching TRBD1 (6 bases). CDR1 SNHLY and CDR2 FYNNEI come from the germline V gene. The CDR3 covers 11 residues. Trimming cost V 5 bases and J 9 bases, with 8 bases left between them. The chain's CDR3 is CASSHRVEQFF. Written as DNA, the CDR3 is TGTGCCAGCAGTCACAGGGTTGAGCAGTTCTTC. Supplemented by reference TRBV2 and TRBJ2-1, the full variable domain reads EPEVTQTPSHQVTQMGQEVILRCVPISNHLYFYWYRQILGQKVEFLVSFYNNEISEKSEIFDDQFSVERPDGSNFTLKIRSTKLEDSAMYFCASSHRVEQFFGPGTRLTVL.

This sequence joins TRBV12-5 and TRBJ2-1; no clear D. From germline, CDR1 is LGHNT and CDR2 FRNRAP. The CDR3 contains 12 residues. As DNA, the CDR3 is TGTGTTAATGGTCTAACTTGGGATGAGCAGTTCTTC. This translates into CVNGLTWDEQFF.

With respect to this clonotype: An end of the junction differs from the germline gene, which may be a read error. The J gene is TRBJ2-1, the V gene TRBV29-1, with D possibly TRBD1 on 7 matching bases. Germline CDR1 is SQVTM and CDR2 is ANQGSEA. This CDR3 region has 14 residues. The CDR3 DNA is TGCAGCGTTCCTAGGACAGGAGGGTTTAATGAGCAGTCCTTT. Its protein product is CSVPRTGGFNEQSF.

The table lists this clonotype with a count of one. No conserved phenylalanine or tryptophan ends this CDR3, so it is likely a read error. The J gene is TRBJ1-1, the V gene TRBV4-1; D uncertain. The CDR3 length is 14 residues. The germline gives CDR1 MGHRA, CDR2 YSYEKL. Deletions cut 4 bases from V and 3 bases from J, with 12 bases between. Here the CDR3 reads CASSPLSGDTEAFL. The CDR3 region has the DNA TGCGCCAGCAGCCCACTCTCAGGAGACACTGAAGCTTTCCTT.

Concerning this clonotype itself: One end of the junction varies from germline; a read error may be responsible. V is TRBV6-6 and J is TRBJ2-7; D might be TRBD2 (5 bases). Germline CDR1 and CDR2: MNHNY and SVGAGI (reference sequence). This CDR3 has 13 amino acids. The CDR3 region is CASTLGSSCEQYF. DNA for the CDR3: TGTGCCAGCACGCTGGGGAGCTCCTGCGAGCAGTACTTC.

The chain uses TRBV28 and TRBJ2-5; D might be TRBD1 (6 bases). Trimming removed 6 bases at V and 13 bases at J, with 21 bases between. This CDR3 spans 13 amino acids. Germline CDR1 MDHEN, CDR2 SYDVKM. The CDR3 here is CASSVTRDRRRYF. As DNA, the CDR3 is TGTGCCAGCAGCGTCACCCGCGACAGGCGCCGGTACTTC.

Note on this clonotype: The junction does not match germline at one end; this may be a read error. The chain employs TRBV12-3 or TRBV12-4 and TRBJ2-5; a weak D match, TRBD2 (6 bases). There are 13 residues in the CDR3. CDR3 DNA sequence: TGTGCCGGCAGTTTAACGATCGGGGGGACCCAGTACTTC. Its translation is CAGSLTIGGTQYF.

Comments on this clonotype: At one end, the junction sequence differs from germline, possibly due to a read error. The gene calls are TRBV29-1 and TRBJ2-7; a possible D gene is TRBD1 (5 bases). The germline V gene has CDR1 SQVTM and CDR2 ANQGSEA. The CDR3 runs to 12 residues. DNA for the CDR3: TGCAACGTTGAGATTGGGGCGAGCGAGCAGTACTTC. It codes for CNVEIGASEQYF.

This clonotype showed up many times. The chain combines TRBV6-6 with TRBJ2-1, with 12 bases fitting TRBD2. Germline-derived CDR1 and CDR2 are MNHNY and SVGAGI (reference sequence). This CDR3 is 17 amino acids long. Trimming removed 0 bases from V and 0 bases from J; junction bases left unmatched: 0. The CDR3: CASSYSTSGSSYNEQFF. CDR3 sequence (DNA): TGTGCCAGCAGTTACTCGACTAGCGGGAGCTCCTACAATGAGCAGTTCTTC.

In regard to this clonotype: A much larger clone is a single base away; this may be a read error. The V gene is TRBV28, the J gene TRBJ1-1; D is unclear. The CDR3 length is 12 residues. V was cut by 11 bases and J by 0 bases, with 10 bases left in between. Per the germline V gene, CDR1 is MDHEN and CDR2 is SYDVKM. The DNA of the CDR3 is TGTGCCGGCAAAGGACTGAACACTGAAGCTTTCTTT. This gives the protein CAGKGLNTEAFF. The entire variable domain, with the rest obtained from reference TRBV28 and TRBJ1-1, is as follows: DVKVTQSSRYLVKRTGEKVFLECVQDMDHENMFWYRQDPGLGLRLIYFSYDVKMKEKGDIPEGYSVSREKKERFSLILESASTNQTSMYLCAGKGLNTEAFFGQGTRLTVV.

As for this clonotype: This is likely a read error, given that the CDR3 carries no conserved phenylalanine or tryptophan at its end. No DNA is shown, since the ends of the CDR3 on it are uncertain; the CDR3 is the one TCRdb lists. The chain links TRBV6-5 to TRBJ2-7; no DNA check was done on the table's D call, TRBD1. Looked up from germline, CDR1 is MNHEY and CDR2 is SVGAGI. 16 amino acids form the CDR3, both terminal residues included. This CDR3 reads CASRPGQAASYYEEYL.

Notes on this clonotype: The final CDR3 position lacks the conserved phenylalanine or tryptophan, pointing to a likely read error. Because the CDR3's place on the DNA is in doubt, the DNA is left out and the CDR3 is given as listed by TCRdb. The rearrangement joins TRBV10-3 to TRBJ2-7; no check of the table's D call, TRBD1, against the DNA was made. Both ends counted, the CDR3 spans 12 residues. Germline CDR1 is ENHRY and CDR2 is SYGVKD. CDR3 region: CAIREAGQEQYL.

This clonotype was found a few times. Since the CDR3 does not end with the conserved phenylalanine or tryptophan, this likely comes from a read error. The chain employs TRBV5-5 and TRBJ1-5; 7 positions match TRBD1. Per germline, CDR1 SGHKS and CDR2 YYEKEE (reference sequence). The CDR3 totals 15 residues. The CDR3 DNA reads TGTGCCTGCAGCCTAAATGGACAGGTTCAACAGCCCCAGCATCTT. This translates into CACSLNGQVQQPQHL.

Details on this clonotype: Germline is not matched at one junction end, which may reflect a read error. This chain uses TRBV14 with TRBJ2-6, with TRBD1 identical over 7 bases. Looked up from germline, CDR1 is SGHDN and CDR2 is FVKESK. The CDR3 is made up of 16 amino acids. The CDR3 bases are TGCGCCAGCAGCTTATTTACAGGGGTTGGGGCCAACGTCCTGGCTTTC. This gives the protein CASSLFTGVGANVLAF.

The chain has TRBV6-5 and TRBJ2-7, with TRBD1 identical over 7 bases. Germline V CDR1 and CDR2: MNHEY, SVGAGI. The CDR3 consists of 16 residues. Unmatched junction bases numbered 18, after V lost 9 bases and J lost 4 bases. CDR3 in amino acids: CASRSGQVASFYEQYF. The CDR3 DNA follows: TGTGCCAGTAGGTCCGGACAGGTAGCATCCTTTTACGAGCAGTACTTC.

Note on this clonotype: Lacking the conserved final phenylalanine or tryptophan, this CDR3 likely reflects a read error. The limits of the CDR3 on the DNA are not certain, so only TCRdb's listed CDR3 is given. The rearrangement uses TRBV11-2 and TRBJ2-7; TRBD2 is taken as the D call from the table, unchecked against the DNA. Both ends counted, the CDR3 spans 13 residues. CDR1 is SGHAT and CDR2 is FQNNGV in the germline V gene. The CDR3 protein is CASSLGGASEQYL.

This clonotype was picked up a small number of times. The conserved final phenylalanine or tryptophan is absent from the CDR3, which likely points to a read error. The chain couples TRBV29-1 to TRBJ1-1; D call uncertain. The CDR3 is 11 residues long. Germline CDR1 SQVTM, CDR2 ANQGSEA. Trimming removed 5 bases at V and 1 base at J, with 5 bases between. CDR3 loop: CSVSSNTEAFL. The DNA of the CDR3 is TGCAGCGTTTCTTCGAACACTGAAGCTTTCTTA.

About this clonotype itself: At one boundary the junction diverges from the germline segment, which might be a read error. J is TRBJ2-3 and V is TRBV5-6; TRBD1 or TRBD2 may be the D gene (6 bases each). There are 17 residues in the CDR3. Per germline, CDR1 SGHDT and CDR2 YYEEEE. The CDR3 sequence: CATSLGRGRLYTDTQYF. In DNA form, the CDR3 reads TGTGCCACCAGCTTGGGTCGGGGGCGTCTGTACACAGATACGCAGTATTTT.

On this clonotype: A much bigger clone sits one base away, suggesting this may be a read error. The chain employs TRBV28 and TRBJ2-1, with a weak D call TRBD1 (5 bases). This CDR3 contains 12 residues. The V end lost 4 bases, the J end lost 9 bases, and 10 bases lay between the germline ends. Germline values: CDR1 MDHEN, CDR2 SYDVKM. CDR3 amino acids: CASSSQVIEQFF. The DNA for the CDR3 is TGTGCCAGCAGTTCACAGGTGATTGAGCAGTTCTTC.

This clonotype was observed a single time. This likely comes from a read error, as the CDR3 has no conserved phenylalanine or tryptophan at its end. No DNA is shown, since the ends of the CDR3 on it are uncertain; the CDR3 is the one TCRdb lists. V gene TRBV6-6 combines with J gene TRBJ2-7. Germline V gene data show CDR1 as MNHNY and CDR2 as SVGAGI (reference sequence). The CDR3 sequence runs 12 residues, both termini included. CDR3 amino acids: CASSYTSYEHYL.

This clonotype was recorded a few times. Given the absence of the conserved phenylalanine or tryptophan at the CDR3 end, a read error is likely. V usage is TRBV4-2 and J usage is TRBJ2-3; 9 bases line up with TRBD2. Per germline, CDR1 LGHNA and CDR2 YNFKEQ. V shed 1 base and J 6 bases; nucleotides not matched to a gene: 14. The CDR3 spans 18 residues. The DNA of the CDR3 is TGTGCCAGCAGCCAAGTGGCGCTTCTAGCGGGAACGACGGATACGCAGTATTAT. Translation gives CASSQVALLAGTTDTQYY.

This clonotype appeared a few times. This chain connects TRBV29-1 to TRBJ2-1; 7 nucleotides match TRBD2. The CDR3 has 13 residues. The J segment lost 13 bases and the V segment lost 8 bases, leaving 17 bases of the junction unmatched. CDR1 and CDR2 (germline): SQVTM, ANQGSEA. The CDR3 reads CSIGLVGATEQFF. As DNA, the CDR3 is TGCAGCATAGGACTAGTGGGAGCGACTGAACAGTTCTTC.

On this clonotype itself: The CDR3 ends on some other residue instead of the conserved phenylalanine or tryptophan, so this is likely a read error. This rearrangement joins TRBV29-1 to TRBJ1-1; D remains unclear. The CDR3 sequence is 12 residues long. In germline, CDR1 is SQVTM, CDR2 ANQGSEA. The CDR3 DNA follows: TGCAACGTCGAGATAGGGAACACTGAAGCTTTCTCT. It codes for CNVEIGNTEAFS.

This clonotype was detected only a few times. The rearrangement uses TRBV5-6 and TRBJ2-2; D gene uncertain. The length of the CDR3 is 15 residues. Germline V lookup: CDR1 SGHDT, CDR2 YYEEEE. V lost 4 bases and J 0 bases, leaving 10 bases between the germline ends. The CDR3 sequence is CASSPEFANTGELFF. In nucleotides, the CDR3 is TGTGCCAGCAGCCCTGAGTTCGCGAACACCGGGGAGCTGTTTTTT. The variable domain in full, completed from reference TRBV5-6 and TRBJ2-2, reads DAGVTQSPTHLIKTRGQQVTLRCSPKSGHDTVSWYQQALGQGPQFIFQYYEEEERQRGNFPDRFSGHQFPNYSSELNVNALLLGDSALYLCASSPEFANTGELFFGEGSRLTVL.